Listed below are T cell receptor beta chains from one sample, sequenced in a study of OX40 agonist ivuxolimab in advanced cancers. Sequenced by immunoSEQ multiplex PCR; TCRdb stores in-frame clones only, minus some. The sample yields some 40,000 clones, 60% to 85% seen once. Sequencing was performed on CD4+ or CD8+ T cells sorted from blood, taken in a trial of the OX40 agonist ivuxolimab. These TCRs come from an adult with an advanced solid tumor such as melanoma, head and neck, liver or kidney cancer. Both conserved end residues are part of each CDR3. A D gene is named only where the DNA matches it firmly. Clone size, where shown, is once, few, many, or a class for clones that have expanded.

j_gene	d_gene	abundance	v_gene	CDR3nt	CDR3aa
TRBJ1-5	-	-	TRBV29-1	TGCAGCGTCGCTGACACCAAGAATCAGCCCCAGCATTTT	CSVADTKNQPQHF
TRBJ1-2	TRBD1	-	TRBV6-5	TGTGCCAGCAGTTTAGGGACAGGGCACGCCTATGGCTACACCTTC	CASSLGTGHAYGYTF
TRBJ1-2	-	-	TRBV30	TGTGCCTGGCGGGCGGCAGGCTATGGCTACACCTTC	CAWRAAGYGYTF
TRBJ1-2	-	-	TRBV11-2	TGTGCCAGCAGCCCGGGGGGCTATGGCTACACCTTC	CASSPGGYGYTF
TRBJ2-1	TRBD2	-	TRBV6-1	TGTGCCAGCTCGAAGACTAGCGGGAGGGCCAATGAGCAGTTCTTC	CASSKTSGRANEQFF
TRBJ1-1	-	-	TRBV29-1	TGCAGCGTTGAAGGGGCGGCGAACACTGAAGCTTTCTTT	CSVEGAANTEAFF
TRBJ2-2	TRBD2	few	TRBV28	TGTGCCAGCAGCCCGGGGGGGCCGAACACCGGGGAGCTGTTTTTT	CASSPGGPNTGELFF
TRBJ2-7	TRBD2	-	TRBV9	TGTGCCAGCAGCCCGGGACTAGCGGGATTTCGGGGCTACGAGCAGTACTTC	CASSPGLAGFRGYEQYF
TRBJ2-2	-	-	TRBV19	TGTGCCAGTACCTCTTATGGGGATACCGGGGAGCTGTTTTTT	CASTSYGDTGELFF
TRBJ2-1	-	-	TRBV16	TGTGCCAGCAGCCAATCGAGAGGGTCGGCCTACAATGAGCAGTTCTTC	CASSQSRGSAYNEQFF
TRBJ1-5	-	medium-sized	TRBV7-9	TGTGCCAGCAGCTCCCGCGGGGGTGCGAATCAGCCCCAGCATTTT	CASSSRGGANQPQHF
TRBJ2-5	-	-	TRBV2	TGTGCCAGCACCTCTGGGGAGACCCAGTACTTC	CASTSGETQYF
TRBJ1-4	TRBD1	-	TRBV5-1	TGCGCCAGCAGCACGGGGACAGGGGGCTCTGAAAAACTGTTTTTT	CASSTGTGGSEKLFF
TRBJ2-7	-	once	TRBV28	TGTGCCAGCAGTTACCCCCAGGGGCACGAGCAGTACTTC	CASSYPQGHEQYF
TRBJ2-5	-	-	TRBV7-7	TGTGCCAGTAGCCGGGACCCCTCCCTGACCCAGTACTTC	CASSRDPSLTQYF
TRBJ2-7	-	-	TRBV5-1	TGCGCCAGCAGCTTGGCCAGGGCAAACGAGCAGTACTTC	CASSLARANEQYF
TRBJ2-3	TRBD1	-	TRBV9	TGTGCCAGCAGCTCCGGAGAGGGGGCTTTCACAGATACGCAGTATTTT	CASSSGEGAFTDTQYF
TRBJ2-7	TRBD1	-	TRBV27	TGTGCCAGCAGTTTATCGTTGACAGGGGGCTACGAGCAGTACTTC	CASSLSLTGGYEQYF
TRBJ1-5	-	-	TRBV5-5	TGTGCCAGCACTCTCAACACGGACTATAGCAATCAGCCCCAGCATTTT	CASTLNTDYSNQPQHF
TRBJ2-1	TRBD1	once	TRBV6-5	TGTGCCAGCAGTTATGGGACAGGGAAGAATGAGCAGTTCTTC	CASSYGTGKNEQFF
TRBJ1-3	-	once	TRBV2	TGTGCCAGCAGGGACAGCGGGATCTCTGGAAACACCATATATTTT	CASRDSGISGNTIYF
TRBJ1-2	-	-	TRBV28	TGTGCCAGCAGTTTGAGGGTTAACTATGGCTACACCTTC	CASSLRVNYGYTF
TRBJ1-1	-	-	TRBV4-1	TGCGCCAGCAGCAAAAGAGGATTAACTTTCTTT	CASSKRGLTFF
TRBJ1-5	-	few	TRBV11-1	TGTGCCAGCAGCTCCAGGGGTGGTCAGCCCCAGCATTTT	CASSSRGGQPQHF
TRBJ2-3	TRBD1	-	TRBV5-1	TGCGCCAGCAGCCTAGGCCCCCGGTGGCAGGGGGCGTCAGATACGCAGTATTTT	CASSLGPRWQGASDTQYF
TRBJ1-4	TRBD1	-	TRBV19	TGTGCCAGTAGTATGGGACAGGGGTATGAAAAACTGTTTTTT	CASSMGQGYEKLFF
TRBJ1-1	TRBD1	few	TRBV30	TGTGCCTGGAGAGGACAGGGGATGATAGTGAACACTGAAGCTTTCTTT	CAWRGQGMIVNTEAFF
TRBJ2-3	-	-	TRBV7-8	TGTGCCAGCAGCTTAGTGCCAGCCTCTCAGAATTTT	CASSLVPASQNF
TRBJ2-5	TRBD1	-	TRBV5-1	TGCGCCAGCAGCTTGGGGTCAGGGGGCGGAGAGACCCAGTACTTC	CASSLGSGGGETQYF
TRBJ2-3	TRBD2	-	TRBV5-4	TGTGCCAGCAGTCAATTCACTGGGACTAGGGCTTCGGATACGCAGTATTTT	CASSQFTGTRASDTQYF
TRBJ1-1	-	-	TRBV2	TGTGCCAGCACTCCAAAGATGAACACTGAAGCTTTCTTT	CASTPKMNTEAFF
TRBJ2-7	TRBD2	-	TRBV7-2	TGTGCCAGCAGCCCGCCGGGGGGACGGGACTCCAGCGAGCAGTACTTC	CASSPPGGRDSSEQYF
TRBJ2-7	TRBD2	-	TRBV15	TGTGCCACCAGCAACGGACTAGCGGGCTCCTACGAGCAGTACTTC	CATSNGLAGSYEQYF
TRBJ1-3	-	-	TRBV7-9	TGTGCCAGCAGCTTAGGGGGACACAGCTCTGGAAACACCATATATTTT	CASSLGGHSSGNTIYF
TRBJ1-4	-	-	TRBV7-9	TGTGCCAGCAGCTTAGCGCGGGGGGTGGATGAAAAACTGTTTTTT	CASSLARGVDEKLFF